The T cell receptor beta chain under discussion was sequenced for a study of cytomegalovirus exposure and HLA in healthy donors. General study findings and limits: Rare TCR sequences predominated, though certain public TCRs were found in many donors. Presence/absence analyses took donor sequencing depth as roughly uniform. For most subjects, TCR beta sequences were reported to predict HLA-A and HLA-B alleles with accuracy.

For this clone: Its antigen is as yet unknown.

PCR employed 60 Vbeta and 13 Jbeta primers. The method was immunoSEQ multiplex PCR; TCRdb's version includes in-frame clones alone and lacks a portion of them. The table shows about 100,000 clones, with 79% occurring only once. With 7 bases removed from V and 4 bases from J, the gap between germline ends came to 17 bases. From germline, CDR1 is SGHTA and CDR2 FQGNSA. CDR3 length: 15 residues. What was sequenced was PBMCs. The receptor comes from a woman aged 40 to 50 in good health and CMV-seronegative. The genes are TRBV7-2 and TRBJ1-3, with TRBD1 as a possible D gene (6 bases). The CDR3 sequence is CASIPIWGPGNTIYF. The DNA of the CDR3 is TGTGCCAGCATCCCGATTTGGGGGCCAGGAAACACCATATATTTT.